This T cell receptor beta chain was recorded in a study of human T cells and chemical hapten exposure. Whole-study context: TCR yields per sample varied, mainly owing to small pooled library volume differences.

Study outcomes and limitations: The number of TCRs over 1 in 1000 frequency stayed unchanged after DPC.

In the original analysis: More than 95,000 TCRs per sample was the median, with a range of roughly 23,224 to 690,600. A single record per CDR3 protein comes from TCRdb applying MiXCR to the RACE reads. TCRdb's processing, not the authors', yielded these V and J calls. The repertoire holds about 110,000 distinct CDR3 sequences, with under 40% as singletons. Time point indicated: patch test 3, about 24 weeks after DPC sensitization. Treatment here: therapeutic diphenylcyclopropenone sensitization with weekly scalp DPC. Researchers sampled blood before each patch test went on. Comments on this clonotype: The antigen is not known.

The CDR3 is 16 residues long. Germline lookup yields CDR1 MGHDK and CDR2 SYGVNS. After removal of 3 bases from V and 3 bases from J, the junction contained 5 bases not matched to a gene. This chain links TRBV25-1 with TRBJ2-1; 10 nucleotides line up with TRBD2. This TCR came from a man aged 40-49 years with alopecia areata. Some clones in this sample may be carry-over from other donors' samples. Material: whole blood, obtained in connection with sensitization to the hapten diphenylcyclopropenone (DPC). In DNA form, the CDR3 reads TGTGCCAGCAGTGACACTAGCGGGAATAACTACAATGAGCAGTTCTTC. Its protein product is CASSDTSGNNYNEQFF.